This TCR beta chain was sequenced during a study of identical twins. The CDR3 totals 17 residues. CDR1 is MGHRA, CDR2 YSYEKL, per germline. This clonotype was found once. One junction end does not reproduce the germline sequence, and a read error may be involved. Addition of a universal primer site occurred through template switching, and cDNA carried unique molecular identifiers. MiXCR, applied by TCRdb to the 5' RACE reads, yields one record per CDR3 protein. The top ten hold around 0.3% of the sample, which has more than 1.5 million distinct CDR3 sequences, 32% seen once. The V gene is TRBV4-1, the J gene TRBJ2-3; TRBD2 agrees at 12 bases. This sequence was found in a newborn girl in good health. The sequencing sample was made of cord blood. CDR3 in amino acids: CASSQEYKLAGGDTQYF. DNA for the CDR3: TGCGCCAGTAGCCAAGAGTATAAACTAGCGGGGGGAGATACGCAGTATTTT.